The 19 T cell receptor beta chains given below trace back to one sample, sequenced in a study of blood T cell repertoires in COVID-19. Here immunoSEQ multiplex PCR was the method, and the copy in TCRdb shows in-frame clones only, minus some. The table includes around 140,000 clones, about 80% detected once. The specimen sequenced was peripheral blood. These receptors were obtained from a man aged 65-85 years who had recovered from COVID-19.

The V call is TRBV7-6, the J call TRBJ2-7; D not resolved. Germline assignment: CDR1 SGHVS and CDR2 FNYEAQ. The CDR3 spans 14 residues. V was shortened by 5 bases and J by 3 bases, with 14 bases between the two germline ends. CDR3 DNA sequence: TGTGCCAGCAGCCCCGTAACGACACTCTACGAGCAGTACTTC. Protein sequence: CASSPVTTLYEQYF.

The rearrangement links TRBV5-5 to TRBJ2-5, with 7 bases fitting TRBD1. CDR3 length: 14 residues. V trimming: 0 bases; J trimming: 5 bases; junction bases outside the gene matches: 4. Germline values: CDR1 SGHKS, CDR2 YYEKEE (reference sequence). CDR3 residues: CASSLEGQRETQYF. The CDR3 DNA sequence: TGTGCCAGCAGCTTGGAGGGACAGAGGGAGACCCAGTACTTC.

This CDR3 reads CASSYSLAGDQAYEQYF. The CDR3 bases are TGTGCCAGCAGTTACTCATTAGCGGGAGATCAGGCCTACGAGCAGTACTTC. V and J are TRBV6-2 or TRBV6-3 and TRBJ2-7, with 9 bases that match TRBD2. CDR1 is MNHEY and CDR2 is SVGEGT in the germline V gene. CDR3 length: 17 residues. V was clipped by 0 bases and J by 2 bases; unmatched bases: 8.

The chain combines TRBV3-1 (or the pseudogene TRBV3-2) with TRBJ2-4; tentative D call: TRBD1 (7 bases). The ends were cut back, 2 bases at V and 1 base at J, with 18 bases in the middle. Germline CDR1 and CDR2: LGHDT and YNNKEL (reference sequence). This CDR3 is 18 amino acids long. CDR3 in amino acids: CASSQIASAGGAKNIQYF. CDR3 in DNA: TGTGCCAGCAGCCAAATCGCTAGCGCAGGGGGGGCCAAAAACATTCAGTACTTC.

This clone appeared once. The chain has TRBV21-1 and TRBJ2-2; the D call in the table, TRBD2, was not verified against the DNA. TRBV21-1 constitutes a pseudogene. The CDR3 extends over 18 amino acids. The CDR3 protein is CAATPGTSRSWVTGELFF. CDR3 coding DNA: TGTGCCGCTACCCCCGGGACTAGCCGAAGTTGGGTCACCGGGGAGCTGTTTTTT.

The chain has TRBV5-4 and TRBJ2-3, with 9 bases lining up with TRBD2. The germline gives CDR1 SGHNT, CDR2 YYREEE (reference sequence). V trimming: 6 bases; J trimming: 2 bases; junction bases outside the gene matches: 7. The CDR3 covers 15 residues. This chain's CDR3 is CASTRGGRDTDTQYF. The CDR3 nucleotides are TGTGCCAGCACCCGTGGCGGGAGGGACACAGATACGCAGTATTTT.

In DNA form, the CDR3 reads TGTGCCATCAGCTCAATGCCGGGATCCTCTGGGGCCAACGTCCTGACTTTC. The encoded protein is CAISSMPGSSGANVLTF. The rearrangement joins TRBV10-3 to TRBJ2-6, with D tentatively TRBD2 (5 bases). The ends were cut back, 6 bases at V and 0 bases at J, with 15 bases in the middle. From germline, CDR1 is ENHRY and CDR2 SYGVKD. The CDR3 covers 17 residues.

V is TRBV27 and J is TRBJ1-2; 9 bases fit TRBD1. Germline trimming cut 6 bases from V and 4 bases from J; bases unmatched to any gene: 15. The germline gives CDR1 MNHEY, CDR2 SMNVEV (reference sequence). The CDR3 length is 17 residues. CDR3 DNA sequence: TGTGCCAGCAGGAGATATCGGACTGGGACAGGGTCCTATGGCTACACCTTC. Residues: CASRRYRTGTGSYGYTF.

The V and J genes are TRBV18 and TRBJ1-1, with 8 bases that match TRBD1. This CDR3 region has 14 residues. With V trimmed by 5 bases and J by 4 bases, 6 bases remained unmatched. From germline, CDR1 is KGHSH and CDR2 LQKENI. The CDR3 coding sequence is TGTGCCAGCTCATCTAGGACAGGGAGCACTGAAGCTTTCTTT. It specifies CASSSRTGSTEAFF.

The chain is built from TRBV6-5 and TRBJ2-3; TRBD2 is a possible D gene (6 bases). Germline CDR1 reads MNHEY; CDR2 reads SVGAGI. V gave up 7 bases and J gave up 4 bases, with 18 bases separating them. There are 15 residues in the CDR3. CDR3 sequence: CASTSEGGPPDTQYF. The DNA for the CDR3 is TGTGCCAGCACCTCGGAGGGAGGCCCCCCAGATACGCAGTATTTT.

In DNA form, the CDR3 reads TGTGCCAGCAGTTTAGTATCGGCCTACGAGCAGTACTTC. It is translated as CASSLVSAYEQYF. This chain connects TRBV12-3 or TRBV12-4 to TRBJ2-7, with unresolved D. V lost 1 base to trimming and J lost 2 bases, with 6 bases between them. The CDR3 extends over 13 amino acids.

The rearrangement links TRBV24-1 to TRBJ1-1; D remains ambiguous. This CDR3 spans 15 amino acids. Germline lookup yields CDR1 KGHDR and CDR2 SFDVKD. The V gene lost 5 bases and the J gene lost 1 base, with 13 bases spanning the gap. DNA for the CDR3: TGTGCCACCAGTGGGCGGAAACCTTGGAACACTGAAGCTTTCTTT. It translates to CATSGRKPWNTEAFF.

The gene calls are TRBV19 and TRBJ2-3, with 7 bases lining up with TRBD1. The CDR3 length is 15 residues. Trimming removed 9 bases from V and 2 bases from J; junction bases left unmatched: 11. Germline CDR1 reads LNHDA; CDR2 reads SQIVND (reference sequence). DNA for the CDR3: TGTGCCAGCACTAAGACAGGGCAAAACACAGATACGCAGTATTTT. Residues: CASTKTGQNTDTQYF. The full variable domain, rest sourced from reference TRBV19 and TRBJ2-3, is DGGITQSPKYLFRKEGQNVTLSCEQNLNHDAMYWYRQDPGQGLRLIYYSQIVNDFQKGDIAEGYSVSREKKESFPLTVTSAQKNPTAFYLCASTKTGQNTDTQYFGPGTRLTVL.

The chain couples TRBV7-9 to TRBJ2-7; tentative D call: TRBD1 (6 bases). CDR3 length: 13 residues. The germline V and J ends were trimmed by 5 bases and 3 bases, with 11 bases remaining between them. Germline V gene data show CDR1 as SEHNR and CDR2 as FQNEAQ (reference sequence). The CDR3: CASSPGTSYEQYF. CDR3 nucleotides: TGTGCCAGCAGCCCCGGGACAAGCTACGAGCAGTACTTC.

CDR3 nucleotide sequence: TGTGCCAGCAGCCGCAGTTACAATGAGCAGTTCTTC. It specifies CASSRSYNEQFF. V and J are TRBV7-2 and TRBJ2-1, with unresolved D. Trimming pared 5 bases from V and 4 bases from J, leaving 6 bases between. This CDR3 has 12 residues. The V gene's germline CDR1 is SGHTA and CDR2 FQGNSA.

J is TRBJ1-1 and V is TRBV5-4; no firm D call. The CDR3 is 13 residues long. Germline CDR1 SGHNT, CDR2 YYREEE (reference sequence). Trimming removed 0 bases from V and 1 base from J, with 4 bases in between. CDR3 loop: CASSLAGNTEAFF. CDR3 DNA: TGTGCCAGCAGCTTGGCAGGGAACACTGAAGCTTTCTTT.

The genes are TRBV2 and TRBJ2-7; 11 bases align to TRBD1. Per germline, CDR1 SNHLY and CDR2 FYNNEI. The CDR3 sequence is 15 residues long. V shed 6 bases, J shed 3 bases, and the junction held 7 bases outside the gene matches. In DNA form, the CDR3 reads TGTGCCAGCAGGACCGGGACAGGGGGGATCTACGAGCAGTACTTC. Translation: CASRTGTGGIYEQYF.

The chain recombines TRBV7-2 with TRBJ2-3; 8 bases match TRBD2. In germline, CDR1 is SGHTA, CDR2 FQGNSA. Trimming at V came to 6 bases and at J to 3 bases, leaving 5 bases not matched to a gene. The CDR3 covers 14 residues. The CDR3 loop is CASRPGGLTDTQYF. CDR3 nucleotide sequence: TGTGCCAGCAGGCCGGGGGGGTTGACAGATACGCAGTATTTT.

V and J are TRBV12-3 or TRBV12-4 and TRBJ1-1, with D possibly matching TRBD1 (5 bases). Trimming left V 11 bases short and J 3 bases short, with 13 bases between. CDR3 length: 12 amino acids. CDR3 bases: TGTGCCTCAGGGTCCACAGACACTGAAGCTTTCTTT. Protein: CASGSTDTEAFF.